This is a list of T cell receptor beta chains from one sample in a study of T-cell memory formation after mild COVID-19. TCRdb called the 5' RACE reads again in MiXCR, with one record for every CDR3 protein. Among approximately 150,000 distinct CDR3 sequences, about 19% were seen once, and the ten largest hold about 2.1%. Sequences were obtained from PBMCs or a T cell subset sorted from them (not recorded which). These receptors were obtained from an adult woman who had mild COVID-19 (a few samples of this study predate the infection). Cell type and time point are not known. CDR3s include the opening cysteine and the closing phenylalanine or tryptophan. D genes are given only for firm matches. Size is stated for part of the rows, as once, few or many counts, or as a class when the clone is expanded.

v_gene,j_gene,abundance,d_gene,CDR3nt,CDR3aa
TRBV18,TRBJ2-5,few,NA,TGTGCCAGCTCCGGGGCTACCCAAGAGACCCAGTACTTC,CASSGATQETQYF
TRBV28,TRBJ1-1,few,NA,TGTGCCAGCAGTTCAGCTATCGAAGCTTTCTTT,CASSSAIEAFF
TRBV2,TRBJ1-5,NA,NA,TGTGCCAGCAATAATGGCTATCAGCCCCAGCATTTT,CASNNGYQPQHF
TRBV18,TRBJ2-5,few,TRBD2,TGTGCCAGCTCACCACCGGGGCTAGCGGGGGGACAAGAGACCCAGTACTTC,CASSPPGLAGGQETQYF
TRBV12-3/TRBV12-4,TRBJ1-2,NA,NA,TGTGCCAGCAGTCCACAGGGAACCTCTGGCTACACCTTC,CASSPQGTSGYTF
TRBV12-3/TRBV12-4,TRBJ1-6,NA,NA,TGTGCCAGCAGTCCATTGGACCCCCGGGCACCCCTCCACTTT,CASSPLDPRAPLHF
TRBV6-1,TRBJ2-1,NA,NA,TGTGCCAGCATCACAGTTCCGGGACACTCAGCAAAGGAGCAGTTCTTC,CASITVPGHSAKEQFF
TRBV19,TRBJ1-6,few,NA,TGTGCCAGTAGCCCCGGGGAGCTTAGTTCACCCCTCCACTTT,CASSPGELSSPLHF
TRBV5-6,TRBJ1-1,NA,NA,TGTGCCAGCAGCCTAGGGACGGCCGGAAACACTGAAGCTTTCTTT,CASSLGTAGNTEAFF
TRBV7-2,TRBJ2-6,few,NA,TGTGCCAGCAGCTTAGGGTGGCAGGGATCTGGGGCCAACGTCCTGACTTTC,CASSLGWQGSGANVLTF
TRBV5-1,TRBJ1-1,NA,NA,TGCGCCAGCAGCCGAGGCGGAGGGGTGGGGATTATGAACACTGAAGCTTTCTTT,CASSRGGGVGIMNTEAFF
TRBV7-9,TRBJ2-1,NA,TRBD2,TGTGCCAGCAGCCGCGCGGGAGAGGGGAATGAGCAGTTCTTC,CASSRAGEGNEQFF
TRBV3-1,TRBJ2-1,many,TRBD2,TGTGCCAGCAGCCAAGTGGAGCGGGGATATTACAATGAGCAGTTCTTC,CASSQVERGYYNEQFF
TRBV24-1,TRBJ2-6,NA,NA,TGTGCCACCAGTGAGGTGGCAGTCTCTGGGGCCAACGTCCTGACTTTC,CATSEVAVSGANVLTF
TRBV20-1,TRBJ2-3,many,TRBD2,TGCAGTGCTAGAGAAGCGGGGATTACTAGCACAGATACGCAGTATTTT,CSAREAGITSTDTQYF
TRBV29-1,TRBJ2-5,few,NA,TGCAGCGTTGGGATGCGACAGCAAGAGACCCAGTACTTC,CSVGMRQQETQYF
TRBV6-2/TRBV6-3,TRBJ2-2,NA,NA,TGTGCCAGCACCCTGACAGGGAGGGCCGGGGAGCTGTTTTTT,CASTLTGRAGELFF
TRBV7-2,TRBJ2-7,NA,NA,TGTGCCAGCAGCGTGACGAGCGGAACCTACGAGCAGTACTTC,CASSVTSGTYEQYF
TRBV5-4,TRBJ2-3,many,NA,TGTGCCAGCAGCTTGGATATGGTGGGCACAGATACGCAGTATTTT,CASSLDMVGTDTQYF
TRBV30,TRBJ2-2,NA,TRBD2,TGTGCCTGGAGTGTAGGAGAACTAGCGGGAGTAACCGGGGAGCTGTTTTTT,CAWSVGELAGVTGELFF
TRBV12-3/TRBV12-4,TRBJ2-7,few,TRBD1,TGTGCCACCCGGGACAGAGTAAGGGTCCATGCCTACGAGCAGTACTTC,CATRDRVRVHAYEQYF
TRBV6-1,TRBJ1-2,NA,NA,TGTGCCAGCAGTGACCTGGGAATGCGTGGCTACACCTTC,CASSDLGMRGYTF
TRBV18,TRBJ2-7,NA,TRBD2,TGTGCCAGCTCACCGACTAGCGGGAAAGAGTACGAGCAGTACTTC,CASSPTSGKEYEQYF
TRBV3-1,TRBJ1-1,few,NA,TGTGCCAGCAGCCAGCTGTCACGGGGGATCGCTTTCTTT,CASSQLSRGIAFF
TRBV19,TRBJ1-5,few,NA,TGTGCCAGTAGTAGGACAAGTATAAGCAATCAGCCCCAGCATTTT,CASSRTSISNQPQHF
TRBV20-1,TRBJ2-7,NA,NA,TGCAGTGCACTCTCCCAGGGTGTCTACGAGCAGTACTTC,CSALSQGVYEQYF
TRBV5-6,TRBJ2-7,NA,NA,TGTGCCAGCAGCTTGGCCTCGGTGCGGCTTTCTCAGGGGGAGCAGTACTTC,CASSLASVRLSQGEQYF
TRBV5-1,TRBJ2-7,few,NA,TGCGCCAGCAGCTTGGCCGCAGGGTTGACCTACGAGCAGTACTTC,CASSLAAGLTYEQYF
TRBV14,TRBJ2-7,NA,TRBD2,TGTGCCAGCAGACCTAGCGGGAGCCCGCGCTACGAGCAGTACTTC,CASRPSGSPRYEQYF
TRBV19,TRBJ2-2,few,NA,TGTGCCAGTAGTATATCCGAGGGGGCCGGGGAGCTGTTTTTT,CASSISEGAGELFF
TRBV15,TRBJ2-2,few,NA,TGTGCCACCAGCAGAGTAGGAACCGGGGAGCTGTTTTTT,CATSRVGTGELFF
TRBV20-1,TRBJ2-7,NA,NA,TGCAGTGCTAGAATGGGGTCCTACGAGCAGTACTTC,CSARMGSYEQYF
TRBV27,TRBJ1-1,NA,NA,TGTGCCAGCAGTTTTGTTGGGGTCAGTGAAGCTTTCTTT,CASSFVGVSEAFF
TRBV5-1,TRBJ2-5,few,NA,TGCGCCAGCAGCTTGAGGGGGATACCGCCAGAGACCCAGTACTTC,CASSLRGIPPETQYF
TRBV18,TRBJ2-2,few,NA,TGTGCCAGCTCACCACCCGGGACCGGGAACACCGGGGAGCTGTTTTTT,CASSPPGTGNTGELFF
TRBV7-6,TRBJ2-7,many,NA,TGTGCCAGCAGCTTGGGTTTGGCCTACGAGCAGTACTTC,CASSLGLAYEQYF
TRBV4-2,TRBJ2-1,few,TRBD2,TGTGCCAGCAGCCAAGTGTCATCTAGCGGGAGTATAAATGAGCAGTTCTTC,CASSQVSSSGSINEQFF
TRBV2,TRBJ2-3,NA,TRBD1,TGTGCCAGCAGTGTCGGACAGGGCGGCGATACGCAGTATTTT,CASSVGQGGDTQYF
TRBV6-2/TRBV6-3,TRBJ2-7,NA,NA,TGTGCCAGCTCTCAGGGACACCCGCCCTACGAGCAGTACTTC,CASSQGHPPYEQYF
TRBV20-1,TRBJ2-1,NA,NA,TGCAGTGCTAGAGTTCTCGGAGGCCTGAGCTCCTACAATGAGCAGTTCTTC,CSARVLGGLSSYNEQFF
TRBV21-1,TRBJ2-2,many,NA,TGTGCCAGCAGCAAAGGAGGAAGGGAGCTGTTTTTT,CASSKGGRELFF
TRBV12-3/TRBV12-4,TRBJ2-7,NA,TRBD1,TGTGCCAGCAGTTCGGGACAGCGCTCCTACGAGCAGTACTTC,CASSSGQRSYEQYF
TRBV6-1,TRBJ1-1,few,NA,TGTGCCAGCAGGCACCGCGGGGGGGGCGGTACTGAAGCTTTCTTT,CASRHRGGGGTEAFF
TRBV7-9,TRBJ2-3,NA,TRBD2,TGTGCCAGCAGCCGCGCTGGACGGGGGGGTCCGGATACGCAGTATTTT,CASSRAGRGGPDTQYF
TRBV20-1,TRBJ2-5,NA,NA,TGCAGTGCTAGAGCGGGACTCCAAGAGACCCAGTACTTC,CSARAGLQETQYF
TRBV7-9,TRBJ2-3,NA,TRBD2,TGTGCCAGCAGCGCGCGGGGGGGCCGGACAGATACGCAGTATTTT,CASSARGGRTDTQYF
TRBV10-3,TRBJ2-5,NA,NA,TGTGCCACCAGCCGCACGGAGGAGGAGACCCAGTACTTC,CATSRTEEETQYF
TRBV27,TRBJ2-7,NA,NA,TGTGCCAGCAGTCCCCGGACTTACTATTCCTACGAGCAGTACTTC,CASSPRTYYSYEQYF
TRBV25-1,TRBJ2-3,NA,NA,TGTGCCAGCAGTGAATTAGGCTCAGATACGCAGTATTTT,CASSELGSDTQYF
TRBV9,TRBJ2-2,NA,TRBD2,TGTGCCAGCAGCGTATTAGCGGGAGGGCGGGACGGGGAGCTGTTTTTT,CASSVLAGGRDGELFF
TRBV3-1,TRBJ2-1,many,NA,TGTGCCAGCAGCCAAGATACTATGGGGGACCGAGGTGAGCAGTTCTTC,CASSQDTMGDRGEQFF
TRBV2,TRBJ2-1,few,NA,TGTGCCAGCAGTGAAGAGCCCAGGGCAGGCAATGAGCAGTTCTTC,CASSEEPRAGNEQFF